This TCR beta chain is from a study of OX40 agonist ivuxolimab in advanced cancers. Germline V lookup: CDR1 SEHNR, CDR2 FQNEAQ (reference sequence). The CDR3 covers 16 residues. V dropped 7 bases and J dropped 7; count of bases not matched to a gene: 16. This table comes from immunoSEQ multiplex PCR, and its TCRdb copy is limited to in-frame clones, with some not included. The sample yields 75,000 to 100,000 clones, roughly 84% seen once. The source was CD4+ or CD8+ T cells sorted from blood, collected in a trial of the OX40 agonist ivuxolimab. The gene calls are TRBV7-9 and TRBJ2-1, with 7 positions matching TRBD2. This receptor was taken from an adult with an advanced solid tumor such as melanoma, head and neck, liver or kidney cancer. The CDR3 loop is CASTPAGLAEGNEQFF. CDR3 bases: TGTGCCAGCACCCCGGCGGGGCTAGCGGAGGGAAATGAGCAGTTCTTC.